A single sample is the source of the 12 T cell receptor beta chains below, sequenced in a study of Ad26.COV2.S vaccination and SARS-CoV-2 variants. Generated by immunoSEQ multiplex PCR, the TCRdb table keeps only in-frame clones and is missing some. The table shows about 240,000 clones, with around nine tenths occurring only once. Treatment meaning: about 20 received Ad26.COV2.S at low or high dose, single or two shots; about 5 received placebo; per-sample allocation not given. Sample collection was performed on day 63 after the first vaccine or placebo injection. Source: peripheral blood, taken in a trial of Ad26.COV2.S vaccine versus placebo. The receptors here all came from a person between 18 and 60 years old who received the Ad26.COV2.S COVID-19 vaccine or a placebo.

The rearrangement joins TRBV4-2 to TRBJ2-1; D perhaps matches TRBD2 (5 bases). The CDR3 runs 15 residues. CDR1 LGHNA and CDR2 YNFKEQ come from the germline V gene. V was cut by 0 bases and J by 7 bases, with 13 bases left in between. CDR3 protein: CASSQDSSGGNEQFF. For the CDR3, the DNA is TGTGCCAGCAGCCAAGATTCGTCAGGAGGAAATGAGCAGTTCTTC.

The chain joins TRBV5-1 to TRBJ2-7; 7 bases map to TRBD1. V dropped 4 bases and J dropped 4; count of bases not matched to a gene: 5. This CDR3 has 13 residues. The germline gives CDR1 SGHRS, CDR2 YFSETQ. The CDR3 reads CASSAQGTYEQYF. In DNA, the CDR3 is TGCGCCAGCAGCGCACAGGGGACATACGAGCAGTACTTC.

The V call is TRBV11-2, the J call TRBJ2-7, with 12 positions matching TRBD1. Trimming removed 5 bases from V and 5 bases from J; junction bases left unmatched: 7. The CDR3 spans 15 residues. CDR1 and CDR2 (germline): SGHAT, FQNNGV. The CDR3, as DNA: TGTGCCAGCAGCGTGGGACAGGGGGCAAGGAACGAGCAGTACTTC. It is translated as CASSVGQGARNEQYF.

This chain links TRBV2 with TRBJ2-3, with 11 bases fitting TRBD2. This CDR3 is built from 16 residues. The germline V gene encodes CDR1 SNHLY and CDR2 FYNNEI. Trimming at V came to 4 bases and at J to 6 bases, leaving 9 bases not matched to a gene. CDR3 in amino acids: CASSVGSSGGRDTQYF. The CDR3 nucleotides are TGTGCCAGCAGTGTAGGTTCTAGCGGGGGGAGGGATACGCAGTATTTT.

In its sample, this clone was seen once. This chain joins TRBV7-3 and TRBJ2-1; 10 nucleotides agree with TRBD2. V lost 5 bases to trimming and J lost 8 bases; unmatched junction nucleotides: 9. This CDR3 comprises 15 residues. The germline V gene encodes CDR1 SGHTA and CDR2 FQGTGA. CDR3 in amino acids: CASSPGLAGDYEQFF. DNA of the CDR3: TGTGCCAGCAGCCCCGGCCTAGCGGGAGACTATGAGCAGTTCTTC.

The chain employs TRBV7-9 and TRBJ2-2; tentative D call: TRBD2 (5 bases). The CDR3 runs to 16 residues. Trimming pared 5 bases from V and 1 base from J, leaving 14 bases between. Germline CDR1 SEHNR, CDR2 FQNEAQ (reference sequence). CDR3 residues: CASSTLDGVNTGELFF. The DNA of the CDR3 is TGTGCCAGCAGCACCTTGGACGGGGTGAACACCGGGGAGCTGTTTTTT.

The rearrangement joins TRBV5-1 to TRBJ2-6; 10 bases line up with TRBD2. The germline V gene has CDR1 SGHRS and CDR2 YFSETQ. V was pared by 5 bases and J by 1 base, with 12 bases of the junction left unmatched. The CDR3 is 19 residues long. The CDR3 is CASRRWGLAGVSGANVLTF. The CDR3 region has the DNA TGCGCCAGCAGGCGTTGGGGCCTAGCGGGAGTGTCTGGGGCCAACGTCCTGACTTTC.

The V call is TRBV28, the J call TRBJ2-7; perhaps D is TRBD1 or TRBD2 (6 bases each). The CDR3 is 14 amino acids. V was shortened by 2 bases and J by 2 bases, with 10 bases between the two germline ends. The germline gives CDR1 MDHEN, CDR2 SYDVKM. Here the CDR3 reads CASSLRGRTYEQYF. The CDR3 DNA reads as TGTGCCAGCAGTTTACGGGGGCGCACCTACGAGCAGTACTTC.

The chain has TRBV28 and TRBJ2-1; D not resolved. The V gene's germline CDR1 is MDHEN and CDR2 SYDVKM. This CDR3 has 15 residues. V dropped 1 base and J dropped 7 bases, with 14 bases sitting between them. In DNA form, the CDR3 reads TGTGCCAGCAGTTTATCAGGCCTCCTAGTAAATGAGCAGTTCTTC. Encoded protein: CASSLSGLLVNEQFF.

V and J are TRBV24-1 and TRBJ2-2, with D possibly TRBD2 on 6 matching bases. In germline, CDR1 is KGHDR, CDR2 SFDVKD. With 7 bases removed from V and 3 bases from J, the gap between germline ends came to 11 bases. The CDR3 extends over 14 amino acids. CDR3 nucleotide sequence: TGTGCCACCAGGGGGGGACCGGACACCGGGGAGCTGTTTTTT. Encoded protein: CATRGGPDTGELFF.

The V call is TRBV19, the J call TRBJ2-3; D not certain. The V gene lost 6 bases and the J gene lost 1 base, with 8 bases spanning the gap. Germline CDR1 and CDR2: LNHDA and SQIVND (reference sequence). The CDR3 has 13 amino acids. DNA of the CDR3: TGTGCCAGTAGACTTTCCGGCACAGATACGCAGTATTTT. It is translated as CASRLSGTDTQYF.

The chain has TRBV4-3 and TRBJ2-2; D not resolved. Germline V gene lookup returns CDR1 LGHNA and CDR2 YSLEER. Trimming left V 0 bases short and J 0 bases short, with 11 bases between. The CDR3 extends over 17 amino acids. The CDR3 nucleotides are TGCGCCAGCAGCCAAGATTGGCACCCCGCGAACACCGGGGAGCTGTTTTTT. This sequence encodes CASSQDWHPANTGELFF.